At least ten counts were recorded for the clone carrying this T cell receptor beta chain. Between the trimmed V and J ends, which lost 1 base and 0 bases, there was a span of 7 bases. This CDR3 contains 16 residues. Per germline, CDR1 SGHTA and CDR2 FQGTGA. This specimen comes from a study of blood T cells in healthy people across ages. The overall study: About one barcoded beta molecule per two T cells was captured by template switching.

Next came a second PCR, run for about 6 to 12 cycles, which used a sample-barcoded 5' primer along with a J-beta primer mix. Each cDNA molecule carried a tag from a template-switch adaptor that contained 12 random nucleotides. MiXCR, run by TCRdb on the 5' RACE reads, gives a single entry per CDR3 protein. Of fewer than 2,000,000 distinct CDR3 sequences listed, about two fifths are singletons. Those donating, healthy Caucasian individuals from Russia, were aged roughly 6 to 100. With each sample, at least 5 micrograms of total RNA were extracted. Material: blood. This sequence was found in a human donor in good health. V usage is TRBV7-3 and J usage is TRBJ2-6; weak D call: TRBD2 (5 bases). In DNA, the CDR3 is TGTGCCAGCAGCTTAAGAGGGAGCTCTGGGGCCAACGTCCTGACTTTC. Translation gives CASSLRGSSGANVLTF.